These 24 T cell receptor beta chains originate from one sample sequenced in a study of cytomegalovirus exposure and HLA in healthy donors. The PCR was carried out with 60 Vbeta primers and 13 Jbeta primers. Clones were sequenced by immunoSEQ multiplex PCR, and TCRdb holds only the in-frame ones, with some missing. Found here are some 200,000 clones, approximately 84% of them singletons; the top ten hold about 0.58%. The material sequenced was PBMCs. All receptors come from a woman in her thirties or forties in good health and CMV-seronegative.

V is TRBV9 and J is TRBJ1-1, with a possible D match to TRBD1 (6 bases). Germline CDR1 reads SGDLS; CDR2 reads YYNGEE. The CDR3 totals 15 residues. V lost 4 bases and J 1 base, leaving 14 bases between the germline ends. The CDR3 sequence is CASSTPTGANTEAFF. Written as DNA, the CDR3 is TGTGCCAGCAGCACCCCGACAGGAGCGAACACTGAAGCTTTCTTT. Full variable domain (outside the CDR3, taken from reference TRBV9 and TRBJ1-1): DSGVTQTPKHLITATGQRVTLRCSPRSGDLSVYWYQQSLDQGLQFLIQYYNGEERAKGNILERFSAQQFPDLHSELNLSSLELGDSALYFCASSTPTGANTEAFFGQGTRLTVV.

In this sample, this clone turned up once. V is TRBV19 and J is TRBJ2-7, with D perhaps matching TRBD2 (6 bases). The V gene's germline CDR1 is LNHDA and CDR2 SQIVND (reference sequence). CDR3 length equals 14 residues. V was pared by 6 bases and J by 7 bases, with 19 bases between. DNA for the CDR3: TGTGCCAGTAGCTTGGGGGGAGAATTACGAGAGCAGTACTTC. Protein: CASSLGGELREQYF.

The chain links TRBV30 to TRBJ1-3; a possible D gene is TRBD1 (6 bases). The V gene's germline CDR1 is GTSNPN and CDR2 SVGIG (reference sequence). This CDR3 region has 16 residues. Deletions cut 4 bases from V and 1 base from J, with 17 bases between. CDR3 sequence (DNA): TGTGCCTGGATGTCAGGGGAGAATCGATCTGGAAACACCATATATTTT. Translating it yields CAWMSGENRSGNTIYF.

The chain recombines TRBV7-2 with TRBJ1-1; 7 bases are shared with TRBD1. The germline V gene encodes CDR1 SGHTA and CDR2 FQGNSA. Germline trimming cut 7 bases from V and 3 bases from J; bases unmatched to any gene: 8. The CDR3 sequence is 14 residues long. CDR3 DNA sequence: TGTGCCAGCACCATACGACAGGGTTACACTGAAGCTTTCTTT. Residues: CASTIRQGYTEAFF.

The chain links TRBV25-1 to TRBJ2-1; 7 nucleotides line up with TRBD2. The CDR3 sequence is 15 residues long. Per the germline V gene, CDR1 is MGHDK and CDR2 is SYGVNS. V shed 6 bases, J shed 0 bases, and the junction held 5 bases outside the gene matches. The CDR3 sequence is CASSGTTTSYNEQFF. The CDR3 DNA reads TGTGCCAGCAGCGGGACTACGACCTCCTACAATGAGCAGTTCTTC.

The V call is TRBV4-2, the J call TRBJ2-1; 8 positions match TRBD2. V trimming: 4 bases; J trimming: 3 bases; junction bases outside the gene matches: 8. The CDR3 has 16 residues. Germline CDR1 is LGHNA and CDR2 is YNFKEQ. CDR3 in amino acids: CASSRGAGADYNEQFF. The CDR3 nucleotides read TGTGCCAGCAGCCGAGGAGCGGGGGCCGACTACAATGAGCAGTTCTTC.

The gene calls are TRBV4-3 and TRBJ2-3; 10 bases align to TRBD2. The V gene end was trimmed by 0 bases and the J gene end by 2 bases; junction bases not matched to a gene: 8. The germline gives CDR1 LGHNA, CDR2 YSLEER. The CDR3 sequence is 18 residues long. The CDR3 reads CASSQDWGTSEFTDTQYF. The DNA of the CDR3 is TGCGCCAGCAGCCAAGATTGGGGGACTAGCGAATTCACAGATACGCAGTATTTT.

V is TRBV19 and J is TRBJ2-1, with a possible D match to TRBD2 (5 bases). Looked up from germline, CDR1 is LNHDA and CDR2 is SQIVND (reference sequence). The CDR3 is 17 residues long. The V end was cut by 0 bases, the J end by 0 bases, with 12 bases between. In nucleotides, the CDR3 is TGTGCCAGTAGTATAGAAGGGCAGCGGAGCTCCTACAATGAGCAGTTCTTC. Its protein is CASSIEGQRSSYNEQFF.

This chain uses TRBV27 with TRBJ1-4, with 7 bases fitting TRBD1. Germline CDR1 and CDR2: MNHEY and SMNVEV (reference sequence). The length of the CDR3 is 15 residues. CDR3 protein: CVTGKLGATNEKLFF. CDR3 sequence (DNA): TGTGTGACAGGGAAACTTGGGGCAACTAATGAAAAACTGTTTTTT.

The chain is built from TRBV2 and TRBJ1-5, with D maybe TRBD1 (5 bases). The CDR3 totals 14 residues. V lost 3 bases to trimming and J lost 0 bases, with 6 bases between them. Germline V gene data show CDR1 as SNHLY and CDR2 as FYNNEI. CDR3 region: CASSDRASNQPQHF. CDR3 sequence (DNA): TGTGCCAGCAGTGACAGGGCTAGCAATCAGCCCCAGCATTTT.

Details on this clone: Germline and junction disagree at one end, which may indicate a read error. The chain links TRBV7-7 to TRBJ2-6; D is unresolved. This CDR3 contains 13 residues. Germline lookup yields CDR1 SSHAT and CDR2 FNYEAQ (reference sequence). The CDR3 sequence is CASSFYGANVLTF. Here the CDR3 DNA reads TGTGCTAGCAGCTTTTATGGGGCCAACGTCCTGACTTTC.

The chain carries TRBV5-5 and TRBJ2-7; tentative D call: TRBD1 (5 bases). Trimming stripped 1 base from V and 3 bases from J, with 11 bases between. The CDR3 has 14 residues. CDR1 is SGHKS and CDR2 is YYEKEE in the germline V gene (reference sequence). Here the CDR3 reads CASSLSFQGYEQYF. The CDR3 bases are TGTGCCAGCAGCTTGTCTTTCCAGGGCTACGAGCAGTACTTC. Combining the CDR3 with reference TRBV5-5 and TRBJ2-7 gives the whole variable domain DAGVTQSPTHLIKTRGQQVTLRCSPISGHKSVSWYQQVLGQGPQFIFQYYEKEERGRGNFPDRFSARQFPNYSSELNVNALLLGDSALYLCASSLSFQGYEQYFGPGTRLTVT.

This CDR3 is CSASGTGNTEAFF. The CDR3 DNA is TGCAGCGCCTCCGGGACAGGGAACACTGAAGCTTTCTTT. This rearrangement joins TRBV29-1 to TRBJ1-1; 8 bases align to TRBD1. Germline V gene lookup returns CDR1 SQVTM and CDR2 ANQGSEA. The V gene end was trimmed by 7 bases and the J gene end by 1 base; junction bases not matched to a gene: 5. The CDR3 is made up of 13 amino acids.

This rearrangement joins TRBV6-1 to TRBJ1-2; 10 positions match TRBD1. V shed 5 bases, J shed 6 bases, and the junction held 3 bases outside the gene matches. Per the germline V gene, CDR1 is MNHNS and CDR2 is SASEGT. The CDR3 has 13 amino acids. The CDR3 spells CASSHGTGDGYTF. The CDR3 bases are TGTGCCAGCAGTCATGGGACAGGGGATGGCTACACCTTC.

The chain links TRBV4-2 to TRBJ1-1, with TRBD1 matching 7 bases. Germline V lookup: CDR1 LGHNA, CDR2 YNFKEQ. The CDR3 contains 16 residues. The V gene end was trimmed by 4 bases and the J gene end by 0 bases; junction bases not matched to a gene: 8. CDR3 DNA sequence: TGTGCCAGCAGCCTAGATCCCGGGACAGTGAACACTGAAGCTTTCTTT. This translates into CASSLDPGTVNTEAFF.

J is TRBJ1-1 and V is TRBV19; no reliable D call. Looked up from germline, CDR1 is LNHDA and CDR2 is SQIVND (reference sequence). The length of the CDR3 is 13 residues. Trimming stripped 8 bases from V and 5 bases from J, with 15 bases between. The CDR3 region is CASSTGGKTEAFF. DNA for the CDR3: TGTGCCAGTTCCACGGGCGGGAAGACTGAAGCTTTCTTT. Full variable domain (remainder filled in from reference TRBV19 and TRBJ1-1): DGGITQSPKYLFRKEGQNVTLSCEQNLNHDAMYWYRQDPGQGLRLIYYSQIVNDFQKGDIAEGYSVSREKKESFPLTVTSAQKNPTAFYLCASSTGGKTEAFFGQGTRLTVV.

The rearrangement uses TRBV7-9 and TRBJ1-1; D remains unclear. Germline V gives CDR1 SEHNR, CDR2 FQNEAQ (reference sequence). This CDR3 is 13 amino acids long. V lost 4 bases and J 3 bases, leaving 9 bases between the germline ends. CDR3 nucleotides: TGTGCCAGCAGCTCTGACGGGGACACTGAAGCTTTCTTT. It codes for CASSSDGDTEAFF.

In DNA form, the CDR3 reads TGTGCCAGCAGCCCCCAGACAGGGGGTTGCGACACCTTC. Translation gives CASSPQTGGCDTF. V is TRBV21-1 and J is TRBJ1-2; no DNA check was done on the table's D call, TRBD1. TRBV21-1 is a known pseudogene. The CDR3 runs 13 residues.

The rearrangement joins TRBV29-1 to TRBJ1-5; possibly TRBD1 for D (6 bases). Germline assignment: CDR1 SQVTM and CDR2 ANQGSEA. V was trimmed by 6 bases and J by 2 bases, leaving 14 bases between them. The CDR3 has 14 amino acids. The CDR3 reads CSVQKGDGNQPQHF. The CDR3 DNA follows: TGCAGCGTCCAAAAGGGGGATGGCAATCAGCCCCAGCATTTT.

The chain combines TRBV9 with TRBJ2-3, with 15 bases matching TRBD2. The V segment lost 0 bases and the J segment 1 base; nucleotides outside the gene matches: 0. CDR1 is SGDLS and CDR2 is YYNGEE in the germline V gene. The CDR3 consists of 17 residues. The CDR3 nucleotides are TGTGCCAGCAGCGTAGGGACTAGCGGGGGGGGCACAGATACGCAGTATTTT. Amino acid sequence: CASSVGTSGGGTDTQYF.

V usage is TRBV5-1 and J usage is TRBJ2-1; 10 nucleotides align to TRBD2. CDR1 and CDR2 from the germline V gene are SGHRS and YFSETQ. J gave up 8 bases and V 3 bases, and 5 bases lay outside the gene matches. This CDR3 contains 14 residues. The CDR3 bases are TGCGCCAGCAGCTATAGCGGGGGGATCTATGAGCAGTTCTTC. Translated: CASSYSGGIYEQFF.

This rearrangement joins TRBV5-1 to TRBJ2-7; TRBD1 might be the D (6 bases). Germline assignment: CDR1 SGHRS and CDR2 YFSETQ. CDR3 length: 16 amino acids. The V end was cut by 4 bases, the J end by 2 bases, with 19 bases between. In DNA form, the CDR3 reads TGCGCCAGCAGCCGACAGACGGACAGTGTCGCCTACGAGCAGTACTTC. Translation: CASSRQTDSVAYEQYF.

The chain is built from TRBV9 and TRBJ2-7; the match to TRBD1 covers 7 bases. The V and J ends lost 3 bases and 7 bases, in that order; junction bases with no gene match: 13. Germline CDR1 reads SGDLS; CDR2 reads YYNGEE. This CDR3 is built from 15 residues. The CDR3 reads CASSEGTARGFEQYF. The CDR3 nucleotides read TGTGCCAGCAGCGAGGGGACAGCAAGAGGATTTGAGCAGTACTTC.

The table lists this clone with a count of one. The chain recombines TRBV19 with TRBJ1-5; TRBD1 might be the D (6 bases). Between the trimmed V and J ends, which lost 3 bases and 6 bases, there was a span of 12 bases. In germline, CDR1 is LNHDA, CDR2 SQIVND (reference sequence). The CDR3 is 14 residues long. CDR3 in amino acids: CASSITGLAQPQHF. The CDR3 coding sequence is TGTGCCAGTAGTATTACAGGGTTAGCTCAGCCCCAGCATTTT.